This T cell receptor (beta chain) was obtained from a study of blood T cell repertoires in COVID-19. Study at large: Material from acute and convalescent COVID-19 was sourced from the United States, Italy and Spain.

CDR3 length: 15 amino acids. V was pared by 4 bases and J by 3 bases, with 3 bases of the junction left unmatched. Per germline, CDR1 SGHTS and CDR2 YDEGEE. The authors' processing: Using reference gene primer amplification, nucleated cell counts were estimated. Clones were sequenced by immunoSEQ multiplex PCR, and TCRdb holds only the in-frame ones, with some missing. That table is the source of V, J and clone size, and D and trimming were worked out from the DNA. Of under 130,000 clones listed, approximately 80% are singletons. Sequencing used peripheral blood. V gene TRBV5-8 combines with J gene TRBJ2-2; 10 positions agree with TRBD1. The source of this sequence is a man at least 80 years old with acute or convalescent COVID-19. This CDR3 reads CASSVGTGDTGELFF. The CDR3 region has the DNA TGTGCCAGCAGCGTCGGGACAGGGGACACCGGGGAGCTGTTTTTT.